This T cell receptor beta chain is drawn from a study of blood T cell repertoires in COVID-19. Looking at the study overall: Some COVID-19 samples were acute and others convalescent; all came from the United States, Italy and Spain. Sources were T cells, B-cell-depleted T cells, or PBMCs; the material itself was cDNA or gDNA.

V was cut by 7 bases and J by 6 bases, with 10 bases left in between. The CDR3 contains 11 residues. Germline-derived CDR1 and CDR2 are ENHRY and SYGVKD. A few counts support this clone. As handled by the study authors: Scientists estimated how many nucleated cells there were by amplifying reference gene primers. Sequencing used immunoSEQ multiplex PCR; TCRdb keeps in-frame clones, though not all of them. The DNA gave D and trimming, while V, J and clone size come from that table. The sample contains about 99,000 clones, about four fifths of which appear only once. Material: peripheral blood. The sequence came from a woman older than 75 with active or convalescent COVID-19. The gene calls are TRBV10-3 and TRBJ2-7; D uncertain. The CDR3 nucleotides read TGTGCCATCACAAAGTTCGGCGAGCAGTACTTC. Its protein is CAITKFGEQYF.